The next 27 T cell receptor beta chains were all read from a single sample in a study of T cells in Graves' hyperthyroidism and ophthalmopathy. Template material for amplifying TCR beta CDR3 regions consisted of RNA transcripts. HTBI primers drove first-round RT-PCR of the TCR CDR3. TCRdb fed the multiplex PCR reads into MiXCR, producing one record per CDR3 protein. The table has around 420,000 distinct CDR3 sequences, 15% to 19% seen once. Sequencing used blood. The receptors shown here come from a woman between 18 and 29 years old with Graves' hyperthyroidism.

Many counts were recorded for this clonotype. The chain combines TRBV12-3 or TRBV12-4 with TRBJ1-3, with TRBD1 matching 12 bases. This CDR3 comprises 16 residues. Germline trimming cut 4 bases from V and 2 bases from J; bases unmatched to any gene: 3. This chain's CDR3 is CASSWGTGGPGNTIYF. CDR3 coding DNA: TGTGCCAGCAGTTGGGGGACAGGGGGCCCTGGAAACACCATATATTTT.

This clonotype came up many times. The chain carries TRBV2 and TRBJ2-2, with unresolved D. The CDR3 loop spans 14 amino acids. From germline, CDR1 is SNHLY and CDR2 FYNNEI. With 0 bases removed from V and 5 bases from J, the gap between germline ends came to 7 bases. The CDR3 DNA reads TGTGCCAGCAGTGAAGCGCTTCTGACCGGGGAGCTGTTTTTT. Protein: CASSEALLTGELFF.

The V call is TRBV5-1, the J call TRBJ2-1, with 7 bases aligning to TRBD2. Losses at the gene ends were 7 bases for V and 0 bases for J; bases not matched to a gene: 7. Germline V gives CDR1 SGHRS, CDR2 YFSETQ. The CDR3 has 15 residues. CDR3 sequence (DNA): TGCGCCAGCTTGCCGAGCGGGACCTCCTACAATGAGCAGTTCTTC. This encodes CASLPSGTSYNEQFF.

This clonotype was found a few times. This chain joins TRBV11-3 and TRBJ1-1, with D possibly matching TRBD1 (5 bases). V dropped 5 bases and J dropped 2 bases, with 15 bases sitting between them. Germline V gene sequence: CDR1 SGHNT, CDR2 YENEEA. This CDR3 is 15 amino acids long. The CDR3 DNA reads TGTGCCAGCAGCACCTACGGGGCAGCTAACACTGAAGCTTTCTTT. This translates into CASSTYGAANTEAFF.

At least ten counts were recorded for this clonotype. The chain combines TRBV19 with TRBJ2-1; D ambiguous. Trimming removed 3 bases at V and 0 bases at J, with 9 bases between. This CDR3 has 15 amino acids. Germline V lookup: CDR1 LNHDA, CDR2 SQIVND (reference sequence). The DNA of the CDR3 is TGTGCCAGTAGTATCCAAGCCCGCTCCTACAATGAGCAGTTCTTC. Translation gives CASSIQARSYNEQFF.

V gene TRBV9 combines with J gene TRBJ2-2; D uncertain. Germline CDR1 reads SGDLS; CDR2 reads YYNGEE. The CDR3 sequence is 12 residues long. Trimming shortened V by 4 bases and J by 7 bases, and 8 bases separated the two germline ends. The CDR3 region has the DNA TGTGCCAGCAGCCCCCCCGACGGGGAGCTGTTTTTT. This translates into CASSPPDGELFF.

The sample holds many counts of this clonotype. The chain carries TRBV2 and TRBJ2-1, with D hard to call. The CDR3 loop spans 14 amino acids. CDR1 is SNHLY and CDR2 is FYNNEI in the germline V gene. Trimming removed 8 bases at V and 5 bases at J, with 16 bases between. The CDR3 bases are TGTGCCAGCCTTACCTTCGAGGTGGACAATGAGCAGTTCTTC. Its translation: CASLTFEVDNEQFF.

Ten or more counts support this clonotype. Here the CDR3 reads CSVEGTGPNTEAFF. The CDR3 DNA sequence: TGCAGCGTTGAGGGGACAGGGCCAAACACTGAAGCTTTCTTT. V usage is TRBV29-1 and J usage is TRBJ1-1; TRBD1 matches 9 bases. The V gene's germline CDR1 is SQVTM and CDR2 ANQGSEA. The CDR3 is 14 amino acids. Trimming removed 3 bases from V and 2 bases from J; junction bases left unmatched: 4.

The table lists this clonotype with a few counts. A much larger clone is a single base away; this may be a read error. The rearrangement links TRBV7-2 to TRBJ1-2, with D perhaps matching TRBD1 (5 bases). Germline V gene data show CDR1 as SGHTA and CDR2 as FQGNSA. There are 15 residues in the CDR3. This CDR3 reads CASSPRGGFNYGYAF. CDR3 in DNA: TGTGCCAGCAGCCCCCGGGGGGGTTTTAACTATGGCTACGCCTTC.

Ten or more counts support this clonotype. Here the CDR3 DNA reads TGTGCCAGCAGTCTACGGGACGGATCTAACTATGGCTACACCTTC. Protein product: CASSLRDGSNYGYTF. This chain uses TRBV12-3 or TRBV12-4 with TRBJ1-2; D possibly corresponds to TRBD1 (5 bases). Trimming shortened V by 5 bases and J by 0 bases, and 13 bases separated the two germline ends. CDR3 size: 15 residues.

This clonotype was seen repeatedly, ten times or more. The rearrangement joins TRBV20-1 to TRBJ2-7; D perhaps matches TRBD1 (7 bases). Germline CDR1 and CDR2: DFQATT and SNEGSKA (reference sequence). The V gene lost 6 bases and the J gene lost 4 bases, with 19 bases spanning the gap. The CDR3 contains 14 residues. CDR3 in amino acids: CSATGPRGAYEQYF. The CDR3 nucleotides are TGCAGTGCCACAGGACCCAGGGGGGCATACGAGCAGTACTTC.

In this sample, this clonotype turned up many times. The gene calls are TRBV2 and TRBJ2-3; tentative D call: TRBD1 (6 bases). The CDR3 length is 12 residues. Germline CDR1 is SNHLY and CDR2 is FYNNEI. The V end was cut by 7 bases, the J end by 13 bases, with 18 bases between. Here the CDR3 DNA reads TGTGCCAGCACCCTACAGGGTAAACGGAAGTATTTT. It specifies CASTLQGKRKYF.

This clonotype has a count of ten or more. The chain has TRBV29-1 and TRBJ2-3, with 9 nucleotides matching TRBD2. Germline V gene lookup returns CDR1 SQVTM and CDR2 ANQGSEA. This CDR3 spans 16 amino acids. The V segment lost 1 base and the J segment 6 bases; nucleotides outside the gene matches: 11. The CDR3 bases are TGCAGCGTTGAAGTAGGTAGCGGGAGAGCCTTGGATACGCAGTATTTT. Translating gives CSVEVGSGRALDTQYF.

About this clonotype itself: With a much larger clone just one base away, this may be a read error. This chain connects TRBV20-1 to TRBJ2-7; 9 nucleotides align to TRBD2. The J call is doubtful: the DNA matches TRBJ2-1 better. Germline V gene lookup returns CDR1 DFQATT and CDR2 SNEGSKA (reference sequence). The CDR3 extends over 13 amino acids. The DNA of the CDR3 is TGCAGCATCCTAGCGGGGAGCTCCTACGAGCAGTTCTTC. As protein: CSILAGSSYEQFF.

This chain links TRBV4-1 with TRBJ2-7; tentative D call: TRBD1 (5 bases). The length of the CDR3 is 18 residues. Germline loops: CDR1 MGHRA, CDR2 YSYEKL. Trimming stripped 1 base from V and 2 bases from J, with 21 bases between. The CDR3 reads CASSQGGPGLRQPYEQYF. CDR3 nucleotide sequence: TGCGCCAGCAGCCAAGGGGGCCCCGGCCTCAGGCAGCCCTACGAGCAGTACTTC.

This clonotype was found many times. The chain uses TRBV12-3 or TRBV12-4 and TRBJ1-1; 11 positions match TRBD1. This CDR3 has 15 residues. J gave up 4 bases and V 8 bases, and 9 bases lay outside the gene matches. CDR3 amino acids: CASGRTGGVITEAFF. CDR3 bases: TGTGCCAGCGGTAGGACAGGGGGCGTAATCACTGAAGCTTTCTTT.

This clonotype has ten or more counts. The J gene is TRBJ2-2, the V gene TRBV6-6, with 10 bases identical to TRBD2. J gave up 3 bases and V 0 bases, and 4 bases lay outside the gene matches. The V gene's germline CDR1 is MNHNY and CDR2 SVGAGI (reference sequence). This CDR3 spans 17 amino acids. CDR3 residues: CASSYSRGTSDTGELFF. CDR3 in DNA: TGTGCCAGCAGTTACTCTAGGGGGACTAGCGACACCGGGGAGCTGTTTTTT.

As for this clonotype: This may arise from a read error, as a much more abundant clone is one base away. DNA for the CDR3: TGTGCCAGCAGCCAAGCATACAGAGAGACCGGGGAGCTGTTTTTT. Amino acids: CASSQAYRETGELFF. The chain combines TRBV4-2 with TRBJ2-2, with D uncertain. Deletions cut 1 base from V and 5 bases from J, with 11 bases between. CDR3 length equals 15 residues. The V gene's germline CDR1 is LGHNA and CDR2 YNFKEQ.

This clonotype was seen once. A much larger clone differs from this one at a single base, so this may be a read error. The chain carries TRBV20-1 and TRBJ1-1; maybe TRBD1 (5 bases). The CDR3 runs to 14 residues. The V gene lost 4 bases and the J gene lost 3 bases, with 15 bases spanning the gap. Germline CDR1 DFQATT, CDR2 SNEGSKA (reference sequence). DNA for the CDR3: TGCAGTGCTAAAGATCTGTCAGGGTACACTGAAGCTTTCTTT. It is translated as CSAKDLSGYTEAFF.

The CDR3 is CSVEVHVQETQYF. The DNA for the CDR3 is TGCAGCGTTGAAGTACACGTTCAAGAGACCCAGTACTTC. The rearrangement uses TRBV29-1 and TRBJ2-5, with D uncertain. The CDR3 runs 13 residues. Trimming pared 1 base from V and 2 bases from J, leaving 8 bases between. Germline assignment: CDR1 SQVTM and CDR2 ANQGSEA.

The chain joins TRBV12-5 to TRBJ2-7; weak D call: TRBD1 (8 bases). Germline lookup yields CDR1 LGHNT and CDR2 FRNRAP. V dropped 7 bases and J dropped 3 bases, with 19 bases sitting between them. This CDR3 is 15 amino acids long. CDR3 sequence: CASALTGGGYYEQYF. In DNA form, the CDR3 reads TGTGCTAGTGCCCTTACAGGGGGGGGGTACTACGAGCAGTACTTC.

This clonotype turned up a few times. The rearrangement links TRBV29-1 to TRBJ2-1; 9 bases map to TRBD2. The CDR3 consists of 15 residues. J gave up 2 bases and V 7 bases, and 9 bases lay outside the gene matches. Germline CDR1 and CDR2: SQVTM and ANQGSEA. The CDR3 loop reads CSADPREGAYNEQFF. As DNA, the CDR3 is TGCAGCGCTGATCCGCGGGAGGGTGCCTACAATGAGCAGTTCTTC.

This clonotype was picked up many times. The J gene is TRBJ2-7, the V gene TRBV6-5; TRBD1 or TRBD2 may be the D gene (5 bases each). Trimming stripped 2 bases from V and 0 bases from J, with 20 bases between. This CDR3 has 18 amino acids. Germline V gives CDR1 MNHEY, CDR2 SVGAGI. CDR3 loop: CASSYASPRGLISYEQYF. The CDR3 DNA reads TGTGCCAGCAGTTACGCCTCGCCGAGGGGCCTGATCTCCTACGAGCAGTACTTC.

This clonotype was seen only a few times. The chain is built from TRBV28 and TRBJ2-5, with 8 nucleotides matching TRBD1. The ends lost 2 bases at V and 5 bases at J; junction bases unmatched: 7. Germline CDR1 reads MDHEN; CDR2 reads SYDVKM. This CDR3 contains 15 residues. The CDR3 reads CASSLPGTGGETQYF. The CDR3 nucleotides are TGTGCCAGCAGTTTACCCGGGACAGGTGGGGAGACCCAGTACTTC.

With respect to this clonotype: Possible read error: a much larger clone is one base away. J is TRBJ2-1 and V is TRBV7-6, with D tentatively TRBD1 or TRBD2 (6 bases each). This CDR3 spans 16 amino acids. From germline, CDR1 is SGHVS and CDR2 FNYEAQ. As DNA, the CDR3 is TGTGCCAGCAACCGCCATGGGGGGCGGACCTACAATGAGCAGCTCTTC. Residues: CASNRHGGRTYNEQLF. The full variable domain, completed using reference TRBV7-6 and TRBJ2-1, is GAGVSQSPRYKVTKRGQDVALRCDPISGHVSLYWYRQALGQGPEFLTYFNYEAQQDKSGLPNDRFSAERPEGSISTLTIQRTEQRDSAMYRCASNRHGGRTYNEQLFGPGTRLTVL.

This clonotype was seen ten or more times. For the CDR3, the DNA is TGTGCCAGCTCACCACTGGAGGTAGCGACCACTGAAGCTTTCTTT. Translation: CASSPLEVATTEAFF. The rearrangement uses TRBV18 and TRBJ1-1; D is ambiguous. Germline V gene lookup returns CDR1 KGHSH and CDR2 LQKENI. The CDR3 extends over 15 amino acids. V lost 1 base to trimming and J lost 4 bases, with 13 bases between them.

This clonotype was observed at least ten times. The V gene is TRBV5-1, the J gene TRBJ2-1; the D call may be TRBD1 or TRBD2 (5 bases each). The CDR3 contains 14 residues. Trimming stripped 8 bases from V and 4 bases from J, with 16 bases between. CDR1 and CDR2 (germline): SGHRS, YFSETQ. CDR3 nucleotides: TGCGCCAGTGCTCCACGGGACGGGTACAATGAGCAGTTCTTC. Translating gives CASAPRDGYNEQFF.